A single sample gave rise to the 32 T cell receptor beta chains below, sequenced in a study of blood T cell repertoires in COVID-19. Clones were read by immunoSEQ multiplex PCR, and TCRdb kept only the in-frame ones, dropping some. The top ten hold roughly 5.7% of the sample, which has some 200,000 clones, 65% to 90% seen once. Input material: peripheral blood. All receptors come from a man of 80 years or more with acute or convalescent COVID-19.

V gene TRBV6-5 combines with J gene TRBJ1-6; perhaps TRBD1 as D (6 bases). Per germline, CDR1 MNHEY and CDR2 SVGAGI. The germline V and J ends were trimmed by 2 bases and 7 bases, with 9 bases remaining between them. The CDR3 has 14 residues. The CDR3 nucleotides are TGTGCCAGCAGTTACCAAGGACAGAATTCACCCCTCCACTTT. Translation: CASSYQGQNSPLHF.

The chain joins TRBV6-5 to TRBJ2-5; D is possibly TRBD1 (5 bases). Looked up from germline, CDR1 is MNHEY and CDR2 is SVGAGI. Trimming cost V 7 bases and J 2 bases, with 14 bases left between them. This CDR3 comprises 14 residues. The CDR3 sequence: CASTERGGQETQYF. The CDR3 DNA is TGTGCCAGCACCGAAAGGGGCGGTCAAGAGACCCAGTACTTC.

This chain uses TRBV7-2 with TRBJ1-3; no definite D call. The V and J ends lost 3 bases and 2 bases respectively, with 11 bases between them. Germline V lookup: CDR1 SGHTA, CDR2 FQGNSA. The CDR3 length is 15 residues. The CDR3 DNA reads TGTGCCAGCAGCTTGGCGGCAGTTGCTGGAAACACCATATATTTT. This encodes CASSLAAVAGNTIYF.

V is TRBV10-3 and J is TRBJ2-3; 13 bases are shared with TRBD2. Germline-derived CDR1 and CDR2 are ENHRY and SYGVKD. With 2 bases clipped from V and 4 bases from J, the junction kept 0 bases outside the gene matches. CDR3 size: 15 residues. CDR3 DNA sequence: TGTGCCATCAGTGAGACTAGCGGGAGGGCAGATACGCAGTATTTT. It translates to CAISETSGRADTQYF.

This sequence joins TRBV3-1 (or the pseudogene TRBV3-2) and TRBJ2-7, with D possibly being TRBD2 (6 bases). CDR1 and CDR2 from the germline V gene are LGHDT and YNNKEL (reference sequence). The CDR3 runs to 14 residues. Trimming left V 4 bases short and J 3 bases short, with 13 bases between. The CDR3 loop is CASSPSGFGYEQYF. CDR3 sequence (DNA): TGTGCCAGCAGCCCGAGCGGGTTCGGCTACGAGCAGTACTTC.

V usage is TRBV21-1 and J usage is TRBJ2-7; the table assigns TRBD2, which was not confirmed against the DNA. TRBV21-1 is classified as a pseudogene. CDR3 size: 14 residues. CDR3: CASSKVDSGYEQYV. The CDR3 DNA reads TGTGCCAGCAGCAAAGTCGATAGCGGCTACGAGCAGTACGTC.

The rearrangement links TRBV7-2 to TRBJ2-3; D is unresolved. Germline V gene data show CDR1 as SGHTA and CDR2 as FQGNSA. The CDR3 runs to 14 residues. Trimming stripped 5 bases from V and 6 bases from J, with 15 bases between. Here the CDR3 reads CASSPRKTSDTQYF. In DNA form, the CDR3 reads TGTGCCAGCAGCCCCCGGAAGACAAGCGATACGCAGTATTTT.

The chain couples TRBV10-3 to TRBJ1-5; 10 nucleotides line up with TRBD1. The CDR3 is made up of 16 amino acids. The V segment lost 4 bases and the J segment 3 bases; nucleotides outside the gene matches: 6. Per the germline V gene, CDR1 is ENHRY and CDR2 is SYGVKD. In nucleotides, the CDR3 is TGTGCCATCAGTGTCGGGACAGGGGACTCCAATCAGCCCCAGCATTTT. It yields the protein CAISVGTGDSNQPQHF.

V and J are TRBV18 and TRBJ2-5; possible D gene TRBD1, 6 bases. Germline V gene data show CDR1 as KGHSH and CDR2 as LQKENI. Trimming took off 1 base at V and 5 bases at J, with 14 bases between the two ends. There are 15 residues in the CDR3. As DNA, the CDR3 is TGTGCCAGCTCACCACTCACCGAAAGGGGGGAGACCCAGTACTTC. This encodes CASSPLTERGETQYF.

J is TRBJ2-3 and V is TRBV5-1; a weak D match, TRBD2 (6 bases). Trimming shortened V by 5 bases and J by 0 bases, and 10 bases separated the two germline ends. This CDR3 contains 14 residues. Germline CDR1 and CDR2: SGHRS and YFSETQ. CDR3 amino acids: CASRLGTSTDTQYF. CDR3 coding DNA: TGCGCCAGCAGACTCGGGACTAGCACAGATACGCAGTATTTT.

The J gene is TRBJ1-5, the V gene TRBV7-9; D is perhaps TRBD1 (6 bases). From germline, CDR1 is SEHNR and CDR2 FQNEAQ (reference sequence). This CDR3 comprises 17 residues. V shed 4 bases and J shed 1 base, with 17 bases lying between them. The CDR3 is CASSSYLNGQSNQPQHF. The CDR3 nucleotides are TGTGCCAGCAGCTCCTACCTCAACGGACAGAGCAATCAGCCCCAGCATTTT. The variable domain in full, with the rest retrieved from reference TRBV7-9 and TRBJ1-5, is DTGVSQNPRHKITKRGQNVTFRCDPISEHNRLYWYRQTLGQGPEFLTYFQNEAQLEKSRLLSDRFSAERPKGSFSTLEIQRTEQGDSAMYLCASSSYLNGQSNQPQHFGDGTRLSIL.

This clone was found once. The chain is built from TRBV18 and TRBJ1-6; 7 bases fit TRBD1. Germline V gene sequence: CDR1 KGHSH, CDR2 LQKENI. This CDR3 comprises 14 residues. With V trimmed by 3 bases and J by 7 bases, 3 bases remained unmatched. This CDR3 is CASSPDRINSPLHF. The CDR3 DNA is TGTGCCAGCTCACCGGACAGGATAAATTCACCCCTCCACTTT. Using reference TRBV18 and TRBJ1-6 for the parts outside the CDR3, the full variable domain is NAGVMQNPRHLVRRRGQEARLRCSPMKGHSHVYWYRQLPEEGLKFMVYLQKENIIDESGMPKERFSAEFPKEGPSILRIQQVVRGDSAAYFCASSPDRINSPLHFGNGTRLTVT.

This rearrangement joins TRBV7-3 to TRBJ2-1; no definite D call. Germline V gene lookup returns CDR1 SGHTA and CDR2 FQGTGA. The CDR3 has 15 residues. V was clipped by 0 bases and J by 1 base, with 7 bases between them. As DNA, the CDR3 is TGTGCCAGCAGCTTAACTCCGGGTTCCTACAATGAGCAGTTCTTC. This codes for CASSLTPGSYNEQFF.

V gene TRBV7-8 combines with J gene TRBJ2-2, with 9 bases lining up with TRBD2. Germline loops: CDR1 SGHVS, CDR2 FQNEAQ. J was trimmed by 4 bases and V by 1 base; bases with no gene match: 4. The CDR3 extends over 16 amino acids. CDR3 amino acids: CASSLGPSGATGELFF. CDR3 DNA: TGTGCCAGCAGCTTAGGGCCTAGCGGGGCCACCGGGGAGCTGTTTTTT.

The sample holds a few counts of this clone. CDR3 bases: TGTGCCAGTAGTATAAGGGGTCTCATCTATGGCTACACCTTC. Translated: CASSIRGLIYGYTF. V gene TRBV19 combines with J gene TRBJ1-2; a weak D match, TRBD1 (5 bases). The germline CDR1 and CDR2 sequences are LNHDA and SQIVND (reference sequence). Trimming shortened V by 2 bases and J by 4 bases, and 11 bases separated the two germline ends. This CDR3 has 14 residues.

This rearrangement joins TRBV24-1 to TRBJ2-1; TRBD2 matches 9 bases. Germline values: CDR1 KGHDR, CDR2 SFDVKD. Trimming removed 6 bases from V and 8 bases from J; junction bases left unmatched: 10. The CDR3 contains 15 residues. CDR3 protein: CATSRKASGTHEQFF. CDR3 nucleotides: TGTGCCACCAGTAGGAAGGCTAGCGGGACCCATGAGCAGTTCTTC.

The CDR3 DNA reads TGTGCCAGCCAAGGACTAGCCTACGAGCAGTACTTC. This codes for CASQGLAYEQYF. The chain combines TRBV7-9 with TRBJ2-7; TRBD2 agrees at 7 bases. This CDR3 has 12 amino acids. Germline trimming cut 8 bases from V and 2 bases from J; bases unmatched to any gene: 3. Germline loops: CDR1 SEHNR, CDR2 FQNEAQ (reference sequence).

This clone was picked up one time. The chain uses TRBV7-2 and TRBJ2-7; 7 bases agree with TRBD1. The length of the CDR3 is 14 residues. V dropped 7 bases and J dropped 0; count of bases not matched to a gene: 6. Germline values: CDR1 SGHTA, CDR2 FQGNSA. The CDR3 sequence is CASNTGQTSYEQYF. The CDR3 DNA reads TGTGCCAGCAACACGGGACAGACCTCCTACGAGCAGTACTTC.

The CDR3 DNA is TGTGCCAGCTGGAGTATAGCTAACTATGGCTACACCTTC. Protein sequence: CASWSIANYGYTF. This chain joins TRBV27 and TRBJ1-2; D is ambiguous. V dropped 8 bases and J dropped 0 bases, with 10 bases sitting between them. This CDR3 spans 13 amino acids. The germline gives CDR1 MNHEY, CDR2 SMNVEV (reference sequence).

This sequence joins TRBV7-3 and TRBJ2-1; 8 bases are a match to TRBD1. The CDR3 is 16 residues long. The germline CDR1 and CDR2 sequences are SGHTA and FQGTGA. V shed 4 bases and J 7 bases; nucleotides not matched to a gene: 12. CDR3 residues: CASSSPSGQVRNEQFF. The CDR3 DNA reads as TGTGCCAGCAGCTCGCCTTCGGGACAGGTTAGGAATGAGCAGTTCTTC.

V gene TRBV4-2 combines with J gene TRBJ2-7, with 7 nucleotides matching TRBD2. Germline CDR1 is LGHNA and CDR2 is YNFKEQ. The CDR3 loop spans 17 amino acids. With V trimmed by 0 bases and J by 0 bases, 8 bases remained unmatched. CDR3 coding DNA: TGTGCCAGCAGCCAAGATTTGGGGCTAGCGGCCTCCTACGAGCAGTACTTC. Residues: CASSQDLGLAASYEQYF.

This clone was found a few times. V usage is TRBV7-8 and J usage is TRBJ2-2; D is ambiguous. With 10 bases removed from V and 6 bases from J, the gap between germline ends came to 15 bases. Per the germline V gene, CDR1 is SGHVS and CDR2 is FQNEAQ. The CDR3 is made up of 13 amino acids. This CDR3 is CATGGIPPGELFF. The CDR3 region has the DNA TGTGCCACCGGCGGAATCCCTCCCGGGGAGCTGTTTTTT.

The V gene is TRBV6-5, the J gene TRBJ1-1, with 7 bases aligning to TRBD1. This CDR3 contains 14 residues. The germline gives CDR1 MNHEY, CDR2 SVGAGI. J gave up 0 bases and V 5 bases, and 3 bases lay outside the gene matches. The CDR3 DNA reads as TGTGCCAGCAGTCCGACAGGGTTGAACACTGAAGCTTTCTTT. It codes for CASSPTGLNTEAFF.

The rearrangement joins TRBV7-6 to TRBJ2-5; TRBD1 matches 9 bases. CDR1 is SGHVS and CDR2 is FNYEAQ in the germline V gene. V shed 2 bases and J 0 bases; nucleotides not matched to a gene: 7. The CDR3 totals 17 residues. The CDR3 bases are TGTGCCAGCAGCTTATATAAGGGGACAGGGTACCAAGAGACCCAGTACTTC. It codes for CASSLYKGTGYQETQYF.

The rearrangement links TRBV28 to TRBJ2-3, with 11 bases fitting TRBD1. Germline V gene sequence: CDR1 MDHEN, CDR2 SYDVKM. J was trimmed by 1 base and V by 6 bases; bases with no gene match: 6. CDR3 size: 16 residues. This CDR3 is CASSGQGANRTDTQYF. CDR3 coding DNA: TGTGCCAGCAGCGGACAGGGGGCTAATCGCACAGATACGCAGTATTTT.

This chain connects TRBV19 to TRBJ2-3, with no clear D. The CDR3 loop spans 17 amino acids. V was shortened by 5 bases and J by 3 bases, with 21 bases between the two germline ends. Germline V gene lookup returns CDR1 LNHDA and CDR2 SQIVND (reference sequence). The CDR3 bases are TGTGCCAGTAGTGCCGCCCCTGACAAGGTCGGAACAGATACGCAGTATTTT. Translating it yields CASSAAPDKVGTDTQYF.

CDR3 residues: CASSEWGVANEKLFF. CDR3 DNA sequence: TGTGCCAGCAGTGAGTGGGGGGTGGCTAATGAAAAACTGTTTTTT. The chain has TRBV6-1 and TRBJ1-4; TRBD1 is a possible D gene (5 bases). V dropped 3 bases and J dropped 3 bases, with 11 bases sitting between them. This CDR3 is 15 amino acids long. In germline, CDR1 is MNHNS, CDR2 SASEGT.

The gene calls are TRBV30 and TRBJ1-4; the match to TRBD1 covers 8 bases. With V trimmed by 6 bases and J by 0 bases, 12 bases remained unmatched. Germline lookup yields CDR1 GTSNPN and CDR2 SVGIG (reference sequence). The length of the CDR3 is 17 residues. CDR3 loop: CACPGQDLFATNEKLFF. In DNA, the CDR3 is TGTGCCTGCCCGGGACAGGACCTTTTTGCAACTAATGAAAAACTGTTTTTT.

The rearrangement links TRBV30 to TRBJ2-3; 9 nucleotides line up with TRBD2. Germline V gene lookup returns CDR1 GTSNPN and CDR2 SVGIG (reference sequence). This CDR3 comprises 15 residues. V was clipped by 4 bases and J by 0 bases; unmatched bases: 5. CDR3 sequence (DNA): TGTGCCTGGACTAGCGGGGACTTAAGCACAGATACGCAGTATTTT. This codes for CAWTSGDLSTDTQYF.

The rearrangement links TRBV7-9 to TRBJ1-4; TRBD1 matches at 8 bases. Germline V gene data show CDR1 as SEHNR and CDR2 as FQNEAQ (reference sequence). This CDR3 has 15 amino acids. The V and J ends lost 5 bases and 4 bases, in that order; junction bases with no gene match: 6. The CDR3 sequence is CASSPPTGGNEKLFF. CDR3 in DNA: TGTGCCAGCAGCCCCCCAACAGGGGGTAATGAAAAACTGTTTTTT.

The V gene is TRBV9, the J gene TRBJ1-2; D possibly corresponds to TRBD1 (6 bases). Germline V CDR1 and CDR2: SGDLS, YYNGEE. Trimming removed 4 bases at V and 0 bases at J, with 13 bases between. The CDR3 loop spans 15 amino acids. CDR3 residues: CASSPGQPSNYGYTF. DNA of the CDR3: TGTGCCAGCAGCCCCGGACAGCCCTCTAACTATGGCTACACCTTC.

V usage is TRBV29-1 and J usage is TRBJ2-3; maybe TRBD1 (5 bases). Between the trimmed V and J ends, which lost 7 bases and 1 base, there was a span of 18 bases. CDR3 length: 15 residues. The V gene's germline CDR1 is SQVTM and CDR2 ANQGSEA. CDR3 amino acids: CSEKGGRGGTDTQYF. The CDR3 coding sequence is TGCAGCGAGAAGGGTGGAAGGGGCGGCACAGATACGCAGTATTTT.